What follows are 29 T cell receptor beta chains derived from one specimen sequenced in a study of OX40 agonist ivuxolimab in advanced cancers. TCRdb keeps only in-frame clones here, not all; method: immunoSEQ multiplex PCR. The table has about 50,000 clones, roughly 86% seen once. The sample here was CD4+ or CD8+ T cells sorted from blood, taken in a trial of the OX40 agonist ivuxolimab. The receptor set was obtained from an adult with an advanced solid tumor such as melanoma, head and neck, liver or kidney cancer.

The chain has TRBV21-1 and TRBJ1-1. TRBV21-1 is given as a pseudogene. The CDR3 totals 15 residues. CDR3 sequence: CASSKRPQGVTEAFF. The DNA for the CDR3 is TGTGCCAGCAGCAAACGCCCCCAGGGAGTCACTGAAGCTTTCTTT.

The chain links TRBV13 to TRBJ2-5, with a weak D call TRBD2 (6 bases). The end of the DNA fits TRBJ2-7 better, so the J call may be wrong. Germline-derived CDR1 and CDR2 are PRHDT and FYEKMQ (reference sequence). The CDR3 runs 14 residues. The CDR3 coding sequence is TGTGCCAGCAGCAAGGGACTGACCTCCTACGAGCAGTACTTC. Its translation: CASSKGLTSYEQYF.

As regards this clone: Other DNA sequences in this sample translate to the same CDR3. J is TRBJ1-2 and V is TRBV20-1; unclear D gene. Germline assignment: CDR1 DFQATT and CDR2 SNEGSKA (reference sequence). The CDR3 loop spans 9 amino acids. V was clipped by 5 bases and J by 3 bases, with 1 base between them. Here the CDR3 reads CSADYGYTF. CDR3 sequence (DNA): TGCAGTGCTGACTATGGCTACACCTTC.

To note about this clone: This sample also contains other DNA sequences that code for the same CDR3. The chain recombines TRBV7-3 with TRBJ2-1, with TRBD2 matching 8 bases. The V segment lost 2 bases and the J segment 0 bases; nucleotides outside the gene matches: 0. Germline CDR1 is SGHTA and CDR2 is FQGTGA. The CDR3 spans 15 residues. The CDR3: CASSLGTSSYNEQFF. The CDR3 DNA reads TGTGCCAGCAGCTTAGGGACTAGCTCCTACAATGAGCAGTTCTTC. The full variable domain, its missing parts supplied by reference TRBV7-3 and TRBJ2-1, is GAGVSQTPSNKVTEKGKYVELRCDPISGHTALYWYRQSLGQGPEFLIYFQGTGAADDSGLPNDRFFAVRPEGSVSTLKIQRTERGDSAVYLCASSLGTSSYNEQFFGPGTRLTVL.

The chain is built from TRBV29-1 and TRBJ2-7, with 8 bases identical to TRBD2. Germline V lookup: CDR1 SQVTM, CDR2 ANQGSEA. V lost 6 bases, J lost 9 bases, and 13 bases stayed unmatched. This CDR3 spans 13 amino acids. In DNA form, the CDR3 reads TGCAGCGTGGGGAGCGGACTAGCAACGCGGCAGTACTTC. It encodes CSVGSGLATRQYF.

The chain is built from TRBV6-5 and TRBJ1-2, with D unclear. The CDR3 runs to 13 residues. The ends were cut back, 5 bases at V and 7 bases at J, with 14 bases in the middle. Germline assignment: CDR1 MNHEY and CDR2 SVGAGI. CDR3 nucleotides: TGTGCCAGCAGTCGGACGGAAAGACGTGGCTACACCTTC. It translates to CASSRTERRGYTF.

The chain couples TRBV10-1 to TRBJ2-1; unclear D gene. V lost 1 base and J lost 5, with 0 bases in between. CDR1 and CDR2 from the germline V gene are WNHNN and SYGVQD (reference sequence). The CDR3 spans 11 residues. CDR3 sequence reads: CASSEYNEQFF. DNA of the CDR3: TGCGCCAGCAGTGAGTACAATGAGCAGTTCTTC.

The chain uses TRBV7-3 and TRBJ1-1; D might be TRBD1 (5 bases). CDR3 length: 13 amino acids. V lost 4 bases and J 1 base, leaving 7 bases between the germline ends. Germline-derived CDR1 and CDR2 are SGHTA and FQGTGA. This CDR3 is CASSSQGNTEAFF. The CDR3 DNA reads TGTGCCAGCAGCTCCCAGGGGAACACTGAAGCTTTCTTT.

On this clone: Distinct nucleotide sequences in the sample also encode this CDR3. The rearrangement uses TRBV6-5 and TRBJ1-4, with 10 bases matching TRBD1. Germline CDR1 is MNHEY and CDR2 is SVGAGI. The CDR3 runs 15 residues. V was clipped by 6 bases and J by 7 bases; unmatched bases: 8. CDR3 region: CASSARQGAREKLFF. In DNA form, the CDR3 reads TGTGCCAGCAGCGCCAGACAGGGGGCGCGTGAAAAACTGTTTTTT.

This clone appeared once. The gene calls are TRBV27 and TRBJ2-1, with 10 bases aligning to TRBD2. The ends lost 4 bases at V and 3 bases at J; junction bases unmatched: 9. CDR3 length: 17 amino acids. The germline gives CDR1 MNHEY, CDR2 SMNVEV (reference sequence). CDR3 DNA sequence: TGTGCCAGCAGTTCCCCTTATAGCGGGAGGAGCTACAATGAGCAGTTCTTC. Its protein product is CASSSPYSGRSYNEQFF.

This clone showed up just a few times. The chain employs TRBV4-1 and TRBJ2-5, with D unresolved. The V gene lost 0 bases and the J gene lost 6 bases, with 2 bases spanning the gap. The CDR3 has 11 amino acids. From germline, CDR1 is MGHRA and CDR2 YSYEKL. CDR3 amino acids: CASSQEQTQYF. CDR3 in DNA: TGCGCCAGCAGCCAAGAACAGACCCAGTACTTC.

This chain's CDR3 is CASSPKVRLAGATNTQYF. DNA for the CDR3: TGTGCCAGCAGCCCGAAAGTAAGACTAGCGGGGGCTACGAATACGCAGTATTTT. The genes are TRBV7-9 and TRBJ2-3, with TRBD2 matching over 12 bases. CDR3 size: 18 residues. Germline V lookup: CDR1 SEHNR, CDR2 FQNEAQ (reference sequence). Unmatched junction bases numbered 16, after V lost 5 bases and J lost 7 bases.

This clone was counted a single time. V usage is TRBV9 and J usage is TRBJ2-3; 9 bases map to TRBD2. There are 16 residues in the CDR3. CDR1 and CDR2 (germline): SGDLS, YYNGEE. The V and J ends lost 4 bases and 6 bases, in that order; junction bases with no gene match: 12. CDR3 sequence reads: CASSTSPKGTSDTQYF. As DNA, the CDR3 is TGTGCCAGCAGCACATCACCGAAGGGGACTAGCGATACGCAGTATTTT.

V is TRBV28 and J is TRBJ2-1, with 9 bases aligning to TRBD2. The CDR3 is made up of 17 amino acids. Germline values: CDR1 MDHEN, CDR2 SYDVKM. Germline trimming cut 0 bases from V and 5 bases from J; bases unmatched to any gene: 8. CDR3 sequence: CASSLWDLAGDNNEQFF. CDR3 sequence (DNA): TGTGCCAGCAGTTTATGGGACTTAGCGGGGGATAACAATGAGCAGTTCTTC.

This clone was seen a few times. The CDR3 DNA sequence: TGTGCCAGCTCACCCCCCGGACAGGGCTTCCACTATGGCTACACCTTC. Its translation is CASSPPGQGFHYGYTF. The V and J genes are TRBV18 and TRBJ1-2, with 8 bases fitting TRBD1. Germline V lookup: CDR1 KGHSH, CDR2 LQKENI. The trim removed 3 bases at V and 3 bases at J, leaving 9 bases unmatched. This CDR3 is built from 16 residues.

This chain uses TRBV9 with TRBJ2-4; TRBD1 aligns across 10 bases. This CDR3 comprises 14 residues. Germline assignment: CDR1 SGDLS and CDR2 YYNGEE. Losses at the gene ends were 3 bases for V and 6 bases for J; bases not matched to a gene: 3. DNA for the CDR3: TGTGCCAGCAGCGGGACAGGGGGGTTAAACATTCAGTACTTC. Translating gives CASSGTGGLNIQYF. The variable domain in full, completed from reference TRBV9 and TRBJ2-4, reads DSGVTQTPKHLITATGQRVTLRCSPRSGDLSVYWYQQSLDQGLQFLIQYYNGEERAKGNILERFSAQQFPDLHSELNLSSLELGDSALYFCASSGTGGLNIQYFGAGTRLSVL.

CDR3: CASSPQGLSGNTIYF. As DNA, the CDR3 is TGTGCCAGCAGCCCACAGGGTCTCTCTGGAAACACCATATATTTT. The chain recombines TRBV2 with TRBJ1-3; a weak D match, TRBD1 (6 bases). Trimming left V 6 bases short and J 0 bases short, with 12 bases between. Germline loops: CDR1 SNHLY, CDR2 FYNNEI. The CDR3 is 15 amino acids.

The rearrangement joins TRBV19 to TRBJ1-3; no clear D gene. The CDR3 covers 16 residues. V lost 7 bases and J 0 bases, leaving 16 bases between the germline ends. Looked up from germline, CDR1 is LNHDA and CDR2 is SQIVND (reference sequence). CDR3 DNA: TGTGCCAGTATCCTATCCGCACAAGCCTCTGGAAACACCATATATTTT. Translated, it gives CASILSAQASGNTIYF.

This chain's CDR3 is CASKFQGQTNEKLFF. The CDR3 coding sequence is TGTGCCAGCAAATTCCAGGGACAAACTAATGAAAAACTGTTTTTT. The rearrangement uses TRBV2 and TRBJ1-4; the D gene is possibly TRBD1 (6 bases). Per the germline V gene, CDR1 is SNHLY and CDR2 is FYNNEI. V lost 7 bases and J lost 1, with 13 bases in between. This CDR3 has 15 residues.

The CDR3 protein is CASSSTENQPQHF. DNA of the CDR3: TGTGCCAGCAGCTCCACAGAGAATCAGCCCCAGCATTTT. The rearrangement joins TRBV11-1 to TRBJ1-5; no firm D call. Trimming pared 4 bases from V and 4 bases from J, leaving 8 bases between. Germline V gives CDR1 SGHAT, CDR2 FQDESV (reference sequence). The CDR3 length is 13 residues.

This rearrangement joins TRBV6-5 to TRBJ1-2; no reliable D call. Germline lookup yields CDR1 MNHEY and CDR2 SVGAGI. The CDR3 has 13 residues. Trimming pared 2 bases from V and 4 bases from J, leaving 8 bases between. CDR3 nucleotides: TGTGCCAGCAGTTACGGAGGTGGCTATGGCTACACCTTC. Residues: CASSYGGGYGYTF.

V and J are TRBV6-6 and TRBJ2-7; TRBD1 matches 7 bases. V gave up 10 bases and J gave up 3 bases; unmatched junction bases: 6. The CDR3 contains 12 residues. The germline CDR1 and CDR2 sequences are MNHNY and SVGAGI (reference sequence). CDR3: CATIGDSYEQYF. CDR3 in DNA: TGTGCCACCATAGGGGACAGCTACGAGCAGTACTTC.

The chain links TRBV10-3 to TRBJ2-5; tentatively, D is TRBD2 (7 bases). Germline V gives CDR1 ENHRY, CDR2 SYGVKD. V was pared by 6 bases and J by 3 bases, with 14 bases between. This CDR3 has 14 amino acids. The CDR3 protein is CAIRRGGYKETQYF. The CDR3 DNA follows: TGTGCCATCAGGAGGGGGGGGTATAAAGAGACCCAGTACTTC.

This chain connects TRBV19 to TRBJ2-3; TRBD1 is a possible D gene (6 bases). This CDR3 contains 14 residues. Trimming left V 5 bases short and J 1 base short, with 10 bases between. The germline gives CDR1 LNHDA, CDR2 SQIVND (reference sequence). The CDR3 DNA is TGTGCCAGTAGTTCAGGGGCCGGCACAGATACGCAGTATTTT. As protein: CASSSGAGTDTQYF.

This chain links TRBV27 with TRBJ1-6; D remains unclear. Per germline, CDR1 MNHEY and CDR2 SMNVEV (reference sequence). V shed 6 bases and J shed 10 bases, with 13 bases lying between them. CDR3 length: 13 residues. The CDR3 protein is CASSEGSHSPLHF. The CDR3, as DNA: TGTGCCAGCAGCGAGGGTTCCCACTCACCCCTCCACTTT.

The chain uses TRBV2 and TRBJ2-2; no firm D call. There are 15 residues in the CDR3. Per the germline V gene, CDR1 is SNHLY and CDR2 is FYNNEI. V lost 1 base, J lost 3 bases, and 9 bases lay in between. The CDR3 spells CASSEVPGYTGELFF. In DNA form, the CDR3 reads TGTGCCAGCAGTGAAGTTCCTGGGTACACCGGGGAGCTGTTTTTT.

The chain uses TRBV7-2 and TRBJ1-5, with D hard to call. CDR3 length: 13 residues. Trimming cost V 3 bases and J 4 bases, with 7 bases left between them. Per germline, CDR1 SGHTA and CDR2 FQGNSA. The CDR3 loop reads CASSFRTNQPQHF. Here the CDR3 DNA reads TGTGCCAGCAGCTTCCGGACTAATCAGCCCCAGCATTTT.

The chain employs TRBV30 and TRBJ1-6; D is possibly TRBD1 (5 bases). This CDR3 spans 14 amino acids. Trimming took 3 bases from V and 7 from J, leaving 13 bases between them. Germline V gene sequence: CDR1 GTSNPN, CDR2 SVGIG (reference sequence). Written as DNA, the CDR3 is TGTGCCTGGAGAGCCGGGACTCAAAATTCACCCCTCCACTTT. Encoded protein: CAWRAGTQNSPLHF.

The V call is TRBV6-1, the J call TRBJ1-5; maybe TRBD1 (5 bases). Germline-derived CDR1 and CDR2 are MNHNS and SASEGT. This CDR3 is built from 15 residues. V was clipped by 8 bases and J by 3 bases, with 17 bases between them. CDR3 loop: CASGGRTEFNQPQHF. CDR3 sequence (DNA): TGTGCCAGCGGGGGACGTACCGAATTCAATCAGCCCCAGCATTTT.